This T cell receptor beta chain was obtained from a study of human T cells and chemical hapten exposure. Germline V gene lookup returns CDR1 LGHDT and CDR2 YNNKEL (reference sequence). This CDR3 has 14 amino acids. Each CDR3 protein gets one entry after TCRdb re-called the RACE reads with MiXCR. The repertoire holds 50,000 to 65,000 distinct CDR3 sequences, with roughly 9.5% as singletons. Time point described: patch test 3, about 24 weeks after DPC sensitization. Treatment denoted: therapeutic diphenylcyclopropenone sensitization with weekly scalp DPC. This clonotype was seen more than once but under ten times. At one end, the junction sequence differs from germline, possibly due to a read error.

The clonotype comes from a woman aged 40 to 49 with alopecia areata. Some clones in this sample may be carry-over from other donors' samples. This rearrangement joins TRBV3-1 to TRBJ2-5, with TRBD1 matching 11 bases. The specimen comprised whole blood, sampled in connection with sensitization to the hapten diphenylcyclopropenone (DPC). The CDR3 nucleotides are TGTGCCAGCAGTCAAGGGACAGGGGGGGGGACCCAGTACTTC. This gives the protein CASSQGTGGGTQYF.